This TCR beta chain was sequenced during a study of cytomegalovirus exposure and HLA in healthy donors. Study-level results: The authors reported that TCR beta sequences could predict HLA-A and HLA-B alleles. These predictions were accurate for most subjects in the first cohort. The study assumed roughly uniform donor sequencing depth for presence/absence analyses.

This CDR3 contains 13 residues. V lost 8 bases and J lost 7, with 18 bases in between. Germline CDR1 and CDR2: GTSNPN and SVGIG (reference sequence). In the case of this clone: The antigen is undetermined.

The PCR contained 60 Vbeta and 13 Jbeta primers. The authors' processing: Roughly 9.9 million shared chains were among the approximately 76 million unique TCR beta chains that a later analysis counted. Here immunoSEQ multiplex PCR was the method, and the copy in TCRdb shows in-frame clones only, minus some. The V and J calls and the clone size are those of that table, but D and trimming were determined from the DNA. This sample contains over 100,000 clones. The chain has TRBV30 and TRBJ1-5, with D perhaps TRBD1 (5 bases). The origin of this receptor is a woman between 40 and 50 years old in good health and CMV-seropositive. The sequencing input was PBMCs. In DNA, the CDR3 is TGTGCCCGACCGGCGGGGCGGCGACAGCCCCAGCATTTT. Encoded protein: CARPAGRRQPQHF.